Reported below is one T cell receptor beta chain. Its antigen remains undetermined. It has no much larger one-base neighbor in the sample; base qualities were not kept. The immunoSEQ Assay, a bias-controlled multiplex PCR, was used to amplify TCRbeta CDR3 regions from genomic DNA. On the authors' methods: Nucleated cell counts per sample were estimated from amplification of reference gene primers within the assay. To quantify the absolute abundance of each unique TCRbeta CDR3 rearrangement, sequence reads were collapsed and filtered. Productive Simpson clonality was computed per sample as the square root of Simpson's diversity index over productive rearrangements. The table was pulled from immuneACCESS by TCRdb, which kept in-frame rearrangements only. Such tables lose some clones; where checked, under half of the loss comes from unresolved V genes, and the rest has no known cause. D and trimming come from the DNA, and the V and J calls and clone size come from that table. Recorded for this sample are 200,000 to 300,000 clones; about four fifths of them occurred a single time. Clones ranked in the top ten supply roughly 4% of the sample.

The data belong to a study of blood T cell repertoires in COVID-19 (TCRdb year 2020). In terms of the full investigation: Samples covering the acute and convalescent phases of COVID-19 were provided by collaborators in the United States, Italy and Spain. The material from the prospective study consisted of cDNA or gDNA derived from T cells, B-cell-depleted T cells, or PBMCs. The repertoires were made available in a free public database intended to serve as a resource for research on the immune response to SARS-CoV-2. Sample metadata almost always included a de-identified subject ID, COVID-19 status, age in years and sex. Where available, HLA class I and class II types were obtained from metadata supplied by the sample provider rather than from assay-based typing. The dataset comprised deeply sampled blood TCRbeta repertoires from subjects exposed to, actively infected with, or recovered from COVID-19. The samples were drawn from the first 160 participants of the ongoing ImmuneRACE study and from under 1,500 subjects provided by 6 global collaborators.

V is pared back by 7 bases and J by 5 bases, with 14 bases lying between the germline termini. CDR1 LNHDA and CDR2 SQIVND are derived from the germline V gene (reference sequence). Measured from the cysteine to the phenylalanine, the CDR3 is 14 residues long. CDR3 DNA is the only sequence kept; it has 42 bases, read in frame from the first base. Whole blood was collected in K2EDTA tubes by collaborating institutions according to the institutions' own protocols. Collaborator samples were shipped for TCRbeta analysis as frozen whole blood, isolated PBMCs, or DNA extracted from either sample type. Study-wide findings and limitations: The quantity of clinical and demographic metadata differed by source and by participant and was supplied without curation.

This sequence was found in a man aged 50 to 59 with acute or convalescent COVID-19. Here the chain combines TRBV19 and TRBJ1-4; no confident D gene assignment can be made. Source material: peripheral blood. In nucleotides, the sequence is TGTGCCAGTAACAAGGACGGACTAAATGAAAAACTGTTTTTT. This sequence encodes CASNKDGLNEKLFF. Joined to the reference TRBV19 and TRBJ1-4 proteins, this CDR3 gives the full variable domain: DGGITQSPKYLFRKEGQNVTLSCEQNLNHDAMYWYRQDPGQGLRLIYYSQIVNDFQKGDIAEGYSVSREKKESFPLTVTSAQKNPTAFYLCASNKDGLNEKLFFGSGTQLSVL.